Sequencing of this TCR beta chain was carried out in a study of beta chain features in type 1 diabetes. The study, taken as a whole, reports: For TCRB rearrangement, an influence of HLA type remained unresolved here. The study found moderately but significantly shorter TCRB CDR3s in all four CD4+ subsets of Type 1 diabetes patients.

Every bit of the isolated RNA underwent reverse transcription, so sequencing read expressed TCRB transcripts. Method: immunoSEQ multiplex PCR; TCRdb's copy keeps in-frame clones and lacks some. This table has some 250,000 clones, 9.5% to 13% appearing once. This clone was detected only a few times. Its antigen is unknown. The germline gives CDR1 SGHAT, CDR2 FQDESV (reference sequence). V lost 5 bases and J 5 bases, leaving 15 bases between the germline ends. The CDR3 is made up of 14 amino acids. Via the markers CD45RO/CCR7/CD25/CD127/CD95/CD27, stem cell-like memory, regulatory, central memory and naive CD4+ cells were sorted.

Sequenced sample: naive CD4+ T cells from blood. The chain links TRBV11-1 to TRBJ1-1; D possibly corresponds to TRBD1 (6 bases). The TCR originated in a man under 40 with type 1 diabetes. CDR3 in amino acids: CASSHGNRDTEAFF. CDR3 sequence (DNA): TGTGCCAGCAGCCACGGGAACAGGGATACTGAAGCTTTCTTT.